This passage covers 28 T cell receptor beta chains from one sample sequenced in a study of T cells in Graves' hyperthyroidism and ophthalmopathy (dated by TCRdb to the late 2010s). The library was made by multiplex PCR. Sequencing used an Illumina HiSeq 2000. The TCR beta CDR3 regions were amplified from RNA transcripts. The TCR CDR3 was subjected to a first round of RT-PCR using the HTBI primer set and the Qiagen OneStep RT-PCR kit. TCRdb reprocessed the public reads (quality trimming at Q25 with fastp, clone calling with MiXCR) and kept in-frame beta chains. Records with the same CDR3 protein are collapsed into one entry carrying the most frequent genes and DNA. The sample table shows hundreds of thousands of distinct CDR3 sequences, and around 40% are seen once. The ten largest clones represent roughly 30% of the sample. Sequenced input: blood. These receptors originate from a woman in her forties with Graves' hyperthyroidism.

This clonotype occurred a few times. The chain has TRBV6-5 and TRBJ2-7; 7 bases agree with TRBD2. This CDR3 has 16 residues. V lost 0 bases, J lost 0 bases, and 5 bases stayed unmatched. Germline CDR1 is MNHEY and CDR2 is SVGAGI. In nucleotides, the CDR3 is TGTGCCAGCAGTTACTCGTCCGGGGGGAGCTCCTACGAGCAGTACTTC. Its translation: CASSYSSGGSSYEQYF.

This clonotype was observed a handful of times. V usage is TRBV2 and J usage is TRBJ1-2; D unresolved. Germline values: CDR1 SNHLY, CDR2 FYNNEI. The CDR3 sequence is 12 residues long. Trimming pared 8 bases from V and 6 bases from J, leaving 13 bases between. CDR3 protein: CASSPSADGYTF. The CDR3 DNA is TGTGCCAGCTCCCCCTCCGCGGATGGCTACACCTTC. Supplemented by reference TRBV2 and TRBJ1-2, the full variable domain reads EPEVTQTPSHQVTQMGQEVILRCVPISNHLYFYWYRQILGQKVEFLVSFYNNEISEKSEIFDDQFSVERPDGSNFTLKIRSTKLEDSAMYFCASSPSADGYTFGSGTRLTVV.

This clonotype was counted many times. V is TRBV5-8 and J is TRBJ1-6; D not resolved. The CDR3 extends over 14 amino acids. V was trimmed by 0 bases and J by 5 bases, leaving 6 bases between them. From germline, CDR1 is SGHTS and CDR2 YDEGEE. CDR3 nucleotides: TGTGCCAGCAGCTTGGAGCAGAATAATTCACCCCTCCACTTT. It codes for CASSLEQNNSPLHF. Variable domain in full (rest from reference TRBV5-8 and TRBJ1-6): EAGVTQSPTHLIKTRGQQATLRCSPISGHTSVYWYQQALGLGLQFLLWYDEGEERNRGNFPPRFSGRQFPNYSSELNVNALELEDSALYLCASSLEQNNSPLHFGNGTRLTVT.

A note on this clonotype: Possible read error: a much larger clone is one base away. Likely a read error: the CDR3 ends without its conserved phenylalanine or tryptophan. DNA of the CDR3: TGCAGTGCCTCCGGGACTGGGGATGAAAAACTGTTTTCT. Its translation: CSASGTGDEKLFS. V and J are TRBV20-1 and TRBJ1-4; tentatively, D is TRBD1 (5 bases). The CDR3 length is 13 residues. The germline V and J ends were trimmed by 6 bases and 6 bases, with 14 bases remaining between them. Germline loops: CDR1 DFQATT, CDR2 SNEGSKA (reference sequence).

Note on this clonotype: A much larger clone sits a single nucleotide away, making a read error possible. J is TRBJ2-3 and V is TRBV29-1; D unresolved. CDR1 is SQVTM, CDR2 ANQGSEA, per germline. The CDR3 is 12 residues long. Trimming left V 5 bases short and J 6 bases short, with 12 bases between. The CDR3 spells CSVTTLGDTQYF. CDR3 sequence (DNA): TGCAGCGTTACCACCCTGGGGGATACGCAGTATTTT.

The chain is built from TRBV5-6 and TRBJ1-2; D gene ambiguous. The CDR3 has 12 amino acids. CDR1 and CDR2 from the germline V gene are SGHDT and YYEEEE. Deletions cut 2 bases from V and 3 bases from J, with 5 bases between. In nucleotides, the CDR3 is TGTGCCAGCAGCTTTTTGGACTATGGCTACACCTTC. Residues: CASSFLDYGYTF.

This chain connects TRBV7-6 to TRBJ2-5, with 13 bases fitting TRBD2. The J call may be incorrect, as the DNA end agrees better with TRBJ2-1. This CDR3 is 17 amino acids long. Germline V gives CDR1 SGHVS, CDR2 FNYEAQ. CDR3 region: CASSLNPTSGRGREQFF. The CDR3 coding sequence is TGTGCCAGCAGCTTGAACCCTACTAGCGGGAGGGGCCGTGAGCAGTTCTTC.

The sample holds a few counts of this clonotype. V is TRBV5-1 and J is TRBJ1-6; tentatively, D is TRBD1 (6 bases). Germline V gene lookup returns CDR1 SGHRS and CDR2 YFSETQ. Trimming cost V 1 base and J 10 bases, with 15 bases left between them. The CDR3 is made up of 15 amino acids. CDR3 in DNA: TGCGCCAGCAGCTTGACATTCGAAGGGGGATCACCCCTCCACTTT. This codes for CASSLTFEGGSPLHF.

This clonotype was counted between two and nine times. The J gene is TRBJ1-4, the V gene TRBV7-9, with no clear D. Germline-derived CDR1 and CDR2 are SEHNR and FQNEAQ (reference sequence). With 5 bases removed from V and 8 bases from J, the gap between germline ends came to 12 bases. The CDR3 sequence is 13 residues long. The CDR3 bases are TGTGCCAGCAGCCCTCAAAGCCCGGAAAAACTGTTTTTT. This encodes CASSPQSPEKLFF.

This clonotype was counted ten times or more. In DNA, the CDR3 is TGTGCCATCAGTGAGGATAGCGCGAACTATGGCTACACCTTC. Translated, it gives CAISEDSANYGYTF. The chain links TRBV10-3 to TRBJ1-2; D gene ambiguous. CDR1 and CDR2 (germline): ENHRY, SYGVKD. This CDR3 spans 14 amino acids. V was clipped by 2 bases and J by 2 bases, with 9 bases between them.

This clonotype was seen a few times. The chain couples TRBV11-2 to TRBJ1-2; D not resolved. Germline assignment: CDR1 SGHAT and CDR2 FQNNGV. CDR3 length: 17 amino acids. V was pared by 0 bases and J by 4 bases, with 18 bases between. CDR3 region: CASSLDPFRRRLYGYTF. The CDR3 DNA follows: TGTGCCAGCAGCTTAGATCCTTTTCGCCGGCGCCTCTATGGCTACACCTTC.

This rearrangement joins TRBV19 to TRBJ2-3; 10 positions match TRBD2. The length of the CDR3 is 17 residues. Trimming removed 4 bases from V and 2 bases from J; junction bases left unmatched: 9. Germline V CDR1 and CDR2: LNHDA, SQIVND (reference sequence). Here the CDR3 DNA reads TGTGCCAGTAGTAGACGACTAGCGGGTCGTGTCACAGATACGCAGTATTTT. It is translated as CASSRRLAGRVTDTQYF.

With regard to this clonotype: A read error may produce the germline difference seen at one junction end. The rearrangement links TRBV11-2 to TRBJ2-7, with D possibly called TRBD1 or TRBD2 (5 bases each). CDR3 length equals 17 residues. Germline CDR1 is SGHAT and CDR2 is FQNNGV. CDR3 residues: CASSLGVEVKGSYEQYF. CDR3 nucleotides: TGCGCCAGCAGCCTTGGAGTGGAGGTAAAGGGGAGCTACGAGCAGTACTTC.

The rearrangement uses TRBV6-5 and TRBJ2-7, with 7 positions matching TRBD1. Per the germline V gene, CDR1 is MNHEY and CDR2 is SVGAGI. The CDR3 length is 14 residues. Germline trimming cut 8 bases from V and 6 bases from J; bases unmatched to any gene: 13. The CDR3 is CASQAGTVLAEQYF. The CDR3 DNA sequence: TGTGCCAGCCAAGCCGGGACAGTCCTCGCCGAGCAGTACTTC.

The CDR3 reads CASSQDQTGTRYF. CDR3 DNA: TGTGCCAGCAGCCAAGACCAAACCGGGACACGGTACTTC. The V gene is TRBV14, the J gene TRBJ2-5, with D possibly TRBD1 on 6 matching bases. V lost 0 bases to trimming and J lost 13 bases, with 15 bases between them. The CDR3 spans 13 residues. CDR1 SGHDN and CDR2 FVKESK come from the germline V gene. The variable domain in full, with the rest retrieved from reference TRBV14 and TRBJ2-5, is EAGVTQFPSHSVIEKGQTVTLRCDPISGHDNLYWYRRVMGKEIKFLLHFVKESKQDESGMPNNRFLAERTGGTYSTLKVQPAELEDSGVYFCASSQDQTGTRYFGPGTRLLVL.

This clonotype was detected ten times or more. In DNA, the CDR3 is TGTGCCAGCAGAACGACAGGGAGGGGCACTGAAGCTTTCTTT. Translation: CASRTTGRGTEAFF. V is TRBV12-3 or TRBV12-4 and J is TRBJ1-1; 7 bases are a match to TRBD1. V gave up 6 bases and J gave up 4 bases; unmatched junction bases: 8. CDR3 length: 14 residues.

This clonotype appeared many times. The rearrangement links TRBV7-9 to TRBJ1-4; D remains unclear. Trimming pared 0 bases from V and 8 bases from J, leaving 16 bases between. Germline V lookup: CDR1 SEHNR, CDR2 FQNEAQ (reference sequence). The CDR3 is 16 residues long. CDR3 in DNA: TGTGCCAGCAGCTTAGCGAATTGGGGAGCGGAGGAAAAACTGTTTTTT. It yields the protein CASSLANWGAEEKLFF.

This clonotype has a count of ten or more. CDR3 loop: CASSVEGQNSPLHF. For the CDR3, the DNA is TGTGCCAGCAGCGTAGAAGGACAGAATTCACCCCTCCACTTT. The J gene is TRBJ1-6, the V gene TRBV9, with D maybe TRBD1 (6 bases). This CDR3 is built from 14 residues. Germline lookup yields CDR1 SGDLS and CDR2 YYNGEE. Trimming left V 0 bases short and J 7 bases short, with 8 bases between.

The chain joins TRBV6-5 to TRBJ2-2, with D perhaps matching TRBD1 (6 bases). Germline V gene data show CDR1 as MNHEY and CDR2 as SVGAGI. This CDR3 is built from 12 residues. Trimming took 8 bases from V and 9 from J, leaving 13 bases between them. The CDR3 loop reads CASGWTARELFF. CDR3 DNA sequence: TGTGCCAGCGGCTGGACAGCCCGGGAGCTGTTTTTT.

At least ten counts were recorded for this clonotype. The rearrangement links TRBV6-2 or TRBV6-3 to TRBJ1-5; D gene unclear. The CDR3 contains 14 residues. Germline V gene sequence: CDR1 MNHEY, CDR2 SVGEGT. Trimming left V 2 bases short and J 3 bases short, with 8 bases between. The CDR3 region is CASSYLGNNQPQHF. For the CDR3, the DNA is TGTGCCAGCAGTTACCTCGGTAACAATCAGCCCCAGCATTTT.

This clonotype came up once. A single base separates this from a much larger clone, so it may be a read error. For the CDR3, the DNA is TGTGCCATCAGTCCAACTATGACAGGGAACACTGAAGCTTTCTTT. This gives the protein CAISPTMTGNTEAFF. V usage is TRBV10-3 and J usage is TRBJ1-1; possibly TRBD1 for D (6 bases). Trimming removed 5 bases at V and 1 base at J, with 14 bases between. Germline assignment: CDR1 ENHRY and CDR2 SYGVKD. This CDR3 has 15 residues.

The chain links TRBV20-1 to TRBJ1-4; a possible D gene is TRBD1 (5 bases). V lost 0 bases and J 0 bases, leaving 11 bases between the germline ends. CDR3 length: 16 amino acids. Per germline, CDR1 DFQATT and CDR2 SNEGSKA (reference sequence). DNA for the CDR3: TGCAGTGCTAGAGATATTCTGGGGGCAACTAATGAAAAACTGTTTTTT. This sequence encodes CSARDILGATNEKLFF.

The gene calls are TRBV7-8 and TRBJ1-1; 7 bases agree with TRBD1. The germline V gene encodes CDR1 SGHVS and CDR2 FQNEAQ. The CDR3 sequence is 13 residues long. V dropped 3 bases and J dropped 6; count of bases not matched to a gene: 4. CDR3 DNA: TGTGCCAGCAGCTTCGGGACAGCGGCTGAAGCTTTCTTT. Amino acids: CASSFGTAAEAFF.

The gene calls are TRBV9 and TRBJ2-2; TRBD2 matches at 8 bases. CDR1 SGDLS and CDR2 YYNGEE come from the germline V gene. This CDR3 has 16 residues. Germline trimming cut 5 bases from V and 3 bases from J; bases unmatched to any gene: 9. The CDR3 sequence: CASRQDREGYTGELFF. The CDR3 DNA follows: TGTGCCAGCAGGCAAGACCGGGAGGGCTACACCGGGGAGCTGTTTTTT. Variable domain in full (rest from reference TRBV9 and TRBJ2-2): DSGVTQTPKHLITATGQRVTLRCSPRSGDLSVYWYQQSLDQGLQFLIQYYNGEERAKGNILERFSAQQFPDLHSELNLSSLELGDSALYFCASRQDREGYTGELFFGEGSRLTVL.

The chain joins TRBV7-2 to TRBJ2-5, with D possibly matching TRBD1 (5 bases). V gave up 6 bases and J gave up 5 bases, with 16 bases separating them. From germline, CDR1 is SGHTA and CDR2 FQGNSA. The length of the CDR3 is 14 residues. CDR3 coding DNA: TGTGCCAGCAGATTTGGGCAGGGTTTCGAGACCCAGTACTTC. Protein product: CASRFGQGFETQYF.

The table lists this clonotype with a few counts. The chain uses TRBV12-3 or TRBV12-4 and TRBJ1-1; 7 bases match TRBD1. The ends lost 6 bases at V and 8 bases at J; junction bases unmatched: 6. The CDR3 spans 12 residues. The CDR3 coding sequence is TGTGCCAGCAGACCGACAGGGATGGAAGCTTTCTTT. This translates into CASRPTGMEAFF.

This clonotype was recorded many times. The chain couples TRBV7-2 to TRBJ1-2; D gene ambiguous. This CDR3 has 13 residues. Per the germline V gene, CDR1 is SGHTA and CDR2 is FQGNSA. Trimming cost V 5 bases and J 2 bases, with 9 bases left between them. The CDR3 sequence: CASSTMGNYGYTF. CDR3 coding DNA: TGTGCCAGCAGCACAATGGGGAACTATGGCTACACCTTC.

The chain has TRBV25-1 and TRBJ1-1, with TRBD1 as a possible D gene (5 bases). The germline V and J ends were trimmed by 3 bases and 4 bases, with 12 bases remaining between them. The CDR3 runs 14 residues. Germline CDR1 is MGHDK and CDR2 is SYGVNS. The DNA for the CDR3 is TGTGCCAGCAGTGACTTTGACAGATCCACTGAAGCTTTCTTT. Protein: CASSDFDRSTEAFF.